This T cell receptor beta chain was captured by sequencing in a study of blood T cells in healthy people across ages. A sample-barcoded 5' primer and a J-beta primer mix were used in a second PCR of about 7 to 12 cycles. Every cDNA was tagged by a template-switch adaptor with 12 random nucleotides. TCRdb reprocessed the 5' RACE reads via MiXCR and lists one record per CDR3 protein. This table holds under 800,000 distinct CDR3 sequences, approximately 39% found once. This clonotype showed up just a few times. Deletions cut 1 base from V and 5 bases from J, with 8 bases between. CDR1 and CDR2 from the germline V gene are SGHAT and FQNNGV. CDR3 length: 13 residues.

What was sequenced was blood. The V and J genes are TRBV11-2 and TRBJ2-5; no firm D call. This clonotype was sampled from a woman aged 55 to 70 in good health. The CDR3 bases are TGTGCCAGCAGCTTAGGGTACAGTGAGACCCAGTACTTC. It is translated as CASSLGYSETQYF.